This record concerns one TCR beta chain sequence. Study processing details: Amplifying reference gene primers gave estimates of nucleated cell counts. Profiled with immunoSEQ multiplex PCR; TCRdb holds only in-frame clones, not every one. Clonal size and the V and J genes are those of that table, whereas D and trimming came from the DNA. The sample includes approximately 150,000 clones, 80% to 90% of them seen just once. This record comes from a study of blood T cell repertoires in COVID-19. About the study: The analysed material was cDNA or gDNA that came from T cells, B-cell-depleted T cells, or PBMCs.

Allocation to cohorts depended on clinical history reported by the participants. Germline V lookup: CDR1 SEHNR, CDR2 FQNEAQ (reference sequence). CDR3 length equals 18 residues. The V segment lost 5 bases and the J segment 0 bases; nucleotides outside the gene matches: 13. What was sequenced was PBMCs or T cells enriched from blood (not recorded which). The genes are TRBV7-9 and TRBJ1-1; 9 nucleotides agree with TRBD1. The receptor was derived from a man in his forties or fifties with acute COVID-19. The CDR3 sequence: CASSDTGTGLVMNTEAFF. The CDR3, as DNA: TGTGCCAGCAGCGATACCGGGACAGGGTTGGTTATGAACACTGAAGCTTTCTTT.